This TCR beta chain was found in a study of T cell responses to AZD1222 COVID-19 vaccine. General study points: Dominant CD4 TCR responses targeted spike regions 160-218 and 743-854. Receipt of two AZD1222 doses was followed by a rise in Spike-specific TCR breadth and depth. Clonal diversity was possibly underestimated, and white British individuals and females predominated among donors. Epitopes outside B.1.351 and B.1.1.7 mutated regions reportedly drew nearly half of spike TCRs.

Remarks on this clone: Its antigen is undetermined.

Measured with immunoSEQ multiplex PCR; TCRdb has only the in-frame clones, and not every one. The sample has 150,000 to 200,000 clones, about nine tenths seen once. CDR1 and CDR2 (germline): SNHLY, FYNNEI. The CDR3 is 13 residues long. V lost 6 bases and J lost 11, with 19 bases in between. The source was peripheral blood, collected on day 0 of AZD1222 vaccination. The rearrangement joins TRBV2 to TRBJ1-1; D is ambiguous. This receptor was identified in an adult in good health. The DNA for the CDR3 is TGTGCCAGCAGCAGTGGGGAGGGTCGTTGGGCTTTCTTT. This codes for CASSSGEGRWAFF.